A selection of T cell receptor beta chains follows, all from one sample in a study of Ad26.COV2.S vaccination and SARS-CoV-2 variants. The protocol was immunoSEQ multiplex PCR, while the TCRdb copy is restricted to in-frame clones and leaves out a portion. The table includes about 250,000 clones, 70% to 90% detected once. Sequencing used peripheral blood, obtained in a trial of Ad26.COV2.S vaccine versus placebo. These receptors all come from a person aged 18 to 65 who received the Ad26.COV2.S COVID-19 vaccine or a placebo. CDR3s include the opening cysteine and the closing phenylalanine or tryptophan. A D gene is named only where the DNA matches it firmly. Some rows mark clone size as missing; the rest say once, few, many or name a class of expanded clone.

v_call	j_call	d_call	clone_size	cdr3_nt	cdr3_aa
TRBV18	TRBJ2-3	TRBD2	once	TGTGCCAGCTCACCTAGGACTAGCGGGGGCACAGATACGCAGTATTTT	CASSPRTSGGTDTQYF
TRBV7-9	TRBJ2-1	TRBD2	once	TGTGCCAGCAGCTTACCGGGACTAGCGGGAGACGGTGAGCAGTTCTTC	CASSLPGLAGDGEQFF
TRBV9	TRBJ1-3	-	few	TGTGCCAGCAGCAGGCCCTCTGGAAACACCATATATTTT	CASSRPSGNTIYF
TRBV18	TRBJ2-7	-	-	TGTGCCAGCTCACCATACGCAGGGGATCGTTACGAGCAGTACTTC	CASSPYAGDRYEQYF
TRBV2	TRBJ2-5	-	-	TGTGCCAGCAGTGAGAGAGAGACCCAGTACTTC	CASSERETQYF
TRBV9	TRBJ2-1	-	-	TGTGCCAGCAGCGCGTCCCTAGCTTCGGGCTACAATGAGCAGTTCTTC	CASSASLASGYNEQFF
TRBV5-6	TRBJ1-5	TRBD1	-	TGTGCCAGCCAATTCGACAGGGACGGTCAGCCCCAGCATTTT	CASQFDRDGQPQHF
TRBV4-1	TRBJ1-2	-	few	TGCGCCAGCAGCCAAGATCAAGGGGCTACCAATGGCTACACCTTC	CASSQDQGATNGYTF
TRBV5-6	TRBJ1-5	-	-	TGTGCCAGCAGCTTGAAGAATAGCAATCAGCCCCAGCATTTT	CASSLKNSNQPQHF
TRBV6-5	TRBJ1-1	-	-	TGTGCCAGCAGTTACTCGTATCAGGACACTGAAGCTTTCTTT	CASSYSYQDTEAFF
TRBV5-8	TRBJ2-3	-	-	TGTGCCAGCAGCTTGGGCAGGGTGGTTGGAAGACGTCCAGATACGCAGTATTTT	CASSLGRVVGRRPDTQYF
TRBV11-2	TRBJ1-2	TRBD1	-	TGTGCCAGCAGCTTCCCCTTCCTGACAGGGGGCAAATATGGCTACACCTTC	CASSFPFLTGGKYGYTF
TRBV11-2	TRBJ2-4	TRBD1	-	TGTGCCAGCAGCTTTGGACAGGGAGTTAACATTCAGTACTTC	CASSFGQGVNIQYF
TRBV2	TRBJ1-1	TRBD1	-	TGTGCCAGCAAGGGACAGGGGGACACTGAAGCTTTCTTT	CASKGQGDTEAFF
TRBV5-8	TRBJ2-3	-	-	TGTGCCAGCAGCTTGGGGGCTCCAGATACGCAGTATTTT	CASSLGAPDTQYF
TRBV7-9	TRBJ2-2	-	-	TGTGCCAGCAGCTGGGGTCTCCGGGAGCTGTTTTTT	CASSWGLRELFF
TRBV9	TRBJ2-1	-	-	TGTGCCAGCAGCGTAGGGGGGCGCGGTGAGCAGTTCTTC	CASSVGGRGEQFF
TRBV18	TRBJ1-1	TRBD1	-	TGTGCCAGCTCACCACCTCGGACAGGGCGAGGAACTGAAGCTTTCTTT	CASSPPRTGRGTEAFF
TRBV19	TRBJ1-3	-	-	TGTGCCAGTGCTTCTAACAAGTGGGGAAACACCATATATTTT	CASASNKWGNTIYF
TRBV6-1	TRBJ1-6	-	-	TGTGCCAGCAGTGAAAGGGTCCGCCAAAATTCACCCCTCCACTTT	CASSERVRQNSPLHF
TRBV4-2	TRBJ2-3	TRBD2	once	TGTGCCAGCAGCCAGAGGGAGAGCGGGGGGAGGTCAGATACGCAGTATTTT	CASSQRESGGRSDTQYF
TRBV5-1	TRBJ1-3	-	once	TGCGCCAGCAGCACGGCTCACGGTTTCTCTGGAAACACCATATATTTT	CASSTAHGFSGNTIYF
TRBV5-6	TRBJ1-5	-	-	TGTGCCAGCAGCTTGTCCACGGCACGTATAGGCAATCAGCCCCAGCATTTT	CASSLSTARIGNQPQHF
TRBV7-6	TRBJ1-1	-	-	TGTGCCAGCAGCTTAGTGGCGGAGAACACTGAAGCTTTCTTT	CASSLVAENTEAFF
TRBV10-2	TRBJ2-2	TRBD1	many	TGCGCCAGCAATCCGGGACAGGTTGGCGGGGAGCTGTTTTTT	CASNPGQVGGELFF
TRBV6-5	TRBJ2-7	-	-	TGTGCCAGCAAATCCGGGGGCGTGGGGGAGCAGTACTTC	CASKSGGVGEQYF
TRBV6-6	TRBJ1-6	-	-	TGTGCCAGCAGTTACTCGAGCAGGGCCTATAATTCACCCCTCCACTTT	CASSYSSRAYNSPLHF
TRBV30	TRBJ2-2	-	few	TGTGCCTGGAGTCCCTTCGAGACCGGGGAGCTGTTTTTT	CAWSPFETGELFF
TRBV6-5	TRBJ2-1	-	-	TGTGCCAGCGGCTTACGGGACAACTACAATGAGCAGTTCTTC	CASGLRDNYNEQFF
TRBV5-4	TRBJ1-2	TRBD1	once	TGTGCCAGCAGTTCCGACAGGGGGCAAGGCTACACCTTC	CASSSDRGQGYTF
TRBV23-1	TRBJ2-1	TRBD2	-	TGCGCCAGCAGTCAATCCCCCTGGGTAACCCCAGGACTAGCGGGAATTGGTGTGAATGAGCAGTTCTTC	CASSQSPWVTPGLAGIGVNEQFF
TRBV15	TRBJ2-3	-	-	TGTGCCACCAGCAGAGATCTGGCCATCGAGGGTGATACGCAGTATTTT	CATSRDLAIEGDTQYF
TRBV30	TRBJ1-5	-	-	TGTGCCTGGAGTGTGACAGGCGGTAATCAGCCCCAGCATTTT	CAWSVTGGNQPQHF
TRBV4-2	TRBJ2-3	-	-	TGTGCCAGCAGCCAAGATATCAGGGGCGGAGATACGCAGTATTTT	CASSQDIRGGDTQYF
TRBV15	TRBJ2-5	-	-	TGTGCCACCAGCAGAGATTTTGGGGGCGCAGAGACCCAGTACTTC	CATSRDFGGAETQYF
TRBV9	TRBJ1-2	-	-	TGTGCCAGCAGCCCAACCCCCTCAGGAAACTATGGCTACACCTTC	CASSPTPSGNYGYTF
TRBV13	TRBJ2-7	TRBD2	few	TGTGCCAGCAGCTCGTCCGGGACTAGCGACGAGCAGTACTTC	CASSSSGTSDEQYF
TRBV27	TRBJ2-1	TRBD2	-	TGTGCCAGCAGTTTCGGACTAGCGGGAGATGAGCAGTTCTTC	CASSFGLAGDEQFF
TRBV7-6	TRBJ2-7	-	-	TGTGCCAGCAGCTTAAGCGCAGCCTACGAGCAGTACTTC	CASSLSAAYEQYF
TRBV5-4	TRBJ2-1	TRBD2	-	TGTGCCAGCAGCTTGGGGCTAGCGGACAATGAGCAGTTCTTC	CASSLGLADNEQFF
TRBV4-3	TRBJ2-3	TRBD2	-	TGCGCCAGCAGCCAGGGACTAGCGGGAGGGCCACGCACAGATACGCAGTATTTT	CASSQGLAGGPRTDTQYF
TRBV24-1	TRBJ2-5	-	-	TGTGCCACCAGTGATTCCTGGGAGACCCAGTACTTC	CATSDSWETQYF
TRBV6-6	TRBJ1-6	TRBD1	-	TGTGCCAGCAGTTACTCGACAGGGTTAACACCCCTCCACTTT	CASSYSTGLTPLHF
TRBV5-1	TRBJ1-3	TRBD1	few	TGCGCCAGCAGCCGGCGACAGGGGGCTAGCTCTGGAAACACCATATATTTT	CASSRRQGASSGNTIYF
TRBV19	TRBJ2-5	TRBD2	once	TGTGCCAGTAGTAGTAGGGGTAGCGGGGGAAAAGAGACCCAGTACTTC	CASSSRGSGGKETQYF
TRBV7-6	TRBJ1-6	TRBD1	-	TGTGCCAGCAGCTTCAATGACGACAGGGAGAATTCACCCCTCCACTTT	CASSFNDDRENSPLHF
TRBV6-2/TRBV6-3	TRBJ1-2	-	-	TGTGCCAGCAGTTTCCACCGACAGGTCAACTATGGCTACACCTTC	CASSFHRQVNYGYTF
TRBV29-1	TRBJ1-2	-	-	TGCAGCGTTGCGGCGGGACCCACTAACTATGGCTACACCTTC	CSVAAGPTNYGYTF
TRBV7-3	TRBJ2-2	-	few	TGTGCCAGCAGCTTAACTTCTCCCGCAGCGGTAGCCACGGGATCCATGGGCACCGGGGAGCTGTTTTTT	CASSLTSPAAVATGSMGTGELFF
TRBV13	TRBJ2-3	TRBD1	-	TGTGCCAGCAGCTGGGGGGGACAGGGTTCGGATACGCAGTATTTT	CASSWGGQGSDTQYF
TRBV5-8	TRBJ1-4	TRBD1	-	TGTGCCAGCAGCCAGGGACAGGTAGAACTGTTTTTT	CASSQGQVELFF
TRBV5-8	TRBJ2-3	-	-	TGTGCCAGCAGCTTGGCGGTACAGGACACAGATACGCAGTATTTT	CASSLAVQDTDTQYF
TRBV4-3	TRBJ2-1	TRBD1	-	TGCGCCAGCAGCCAATCTCGGACAGGCGCCTACAATGAGCAGTTCTTC	CASSQSRTGAYNEQFF
TRBV4-1	TRBJ1-5	-	-	TGCGCCAGCAGCCAGGGGGTCCGTGGGCAAAGCAATCAGCCCCAGCATTTT	CASSQGVRGQSNQPQHF
TRBV30	TRBJ1-2	-	once	TGTGCCTGGAGTGTAGGGCAGGGGCTTGGCTACACCTTC	CAWSVGQGLGYTF
TRBV24-1	TRBJ2-1	TRBD1	-	TGTGCCACCAGTGATGCCGGGACAGGGGACAATGAGCAGTTCTTC	CATSDAGTGDNEQFF
TRBV6-5	TRBJ1-1	-	few	TGTGCCGGTTCCAGGGGTAAGACTGAAGCTTTCTTT	CAGSRGKTEAFF
TRBV6-2/TRBV6-3	TRBJ1-4	-	-	TGTGCCAGCAGTTACCTGGGACGGACAACTAATGAAAAACTGTTTTTT	CASSYLGRTTNEKLFF
TRBV5-5	TRBJ2-1	TRBD1	-	TGTGCCAGCAGCGGAGGGACAGGGTCCCACAATGAGCAGTTCTTC	CASSGGTGSHNEQFF
TRBV15	TRBJ1-1	-	-	TGTGCCACCAGCAGAGCCCAGGGGATGAACACTGAAGCTTTCTTT	CATSRAQGMNTEAFF